This T cell receptor (beta chain) was sequenced in a study of CD8 T cells in Susac syndrome. Regarding this clonotype: Its antigen is as yet unknown. Germline and junction disagree at one end, which may indicate a read error.

The study, taken as a whole, reports: The number of individuals included in the study's TCR sequencing and HLA analysis was acknowledged as relatively small.

TEMRA cells were enriched by FACS, and CD4+ and CD8+ T cells were negatively isolated. The germline gives CDR1 LGHDT, CDR2 YNNKEL (reference sequence). CDR3 length equals 16 residues. The RNA, 0.5 to 1 ug, was put through reverse transcription using random hexamers. Amplification of TCR beta CDR3 across 54 Vbeta and 13 Jbeta was performed with immunoSEQ multiplex PCR. TCRdb re-called the immunoSEQ multiplex PCR reads through MiXCR, storing one row per CDR3 protein. This table holds some 130,000 distinct CDR3 sequences, 85% to 95% found once. This sequence was found in a human donor with Susac syndrome. Sequenced sample: CD8+ T cells from PBMCs. The rearrangement uses TRBV3-1 and TRBJ2-7; D is unclear. The CDR3 loop reads CASSQEQGRSPYVQYF. Written as DNA, the CDR3 is TGTGCCAGCAGCCAAGAACAAGGGCGTTCGCCGTACGTGCAGTACTTC.